The sequence of this TCR beta chain was determined in a study of a mutant IDH1 vaccine in newly diagnosed glioma. Study-wide context: Treated patients showed a male proportion of about 62%, a female proportion of roughly 38%, and a mean age of approximately 40 years. Notes on the study in general: Immune responses induced by the vaccine were seen in 93.3% of patients, spanning multiple MHC alleles.

V was clipped by 4 bases and J by 5 bases, with 8 bases between them. The CDR3 covers 12 residues. Germline CDR1 and CDR2: MNHEY and SVGAGI. The assay was immunoSEQ multiplex PCR, and TCRdb's table has in-frame clones only and misses some. The table lists around 50,000 clones, more than 80% of them singletons, with 2% to 3% in the top ten. This clone was detected a few times. What it binds is unknown. As for time point: baseline, week 1 (first vaccination visit). Indicated treatment: pre-vaccination baseline after standard-of-care therapy. Specimen: PBMCs, collected from a glioma patient treated with radiotherapy, temozolomide or both. The receptor was derived from a man between 40 and 49 years old with glioma. The gene calls are TRBV6-5 and TRBJ1-1; perhaps TRBD1 as D (6 bases). CDR3 residues: CASSLQGTEAFF. Written as DNA, the CDR3 is TGTGCCAGCAGTTTACAGGGAACTGAAGCTTTCTTT.